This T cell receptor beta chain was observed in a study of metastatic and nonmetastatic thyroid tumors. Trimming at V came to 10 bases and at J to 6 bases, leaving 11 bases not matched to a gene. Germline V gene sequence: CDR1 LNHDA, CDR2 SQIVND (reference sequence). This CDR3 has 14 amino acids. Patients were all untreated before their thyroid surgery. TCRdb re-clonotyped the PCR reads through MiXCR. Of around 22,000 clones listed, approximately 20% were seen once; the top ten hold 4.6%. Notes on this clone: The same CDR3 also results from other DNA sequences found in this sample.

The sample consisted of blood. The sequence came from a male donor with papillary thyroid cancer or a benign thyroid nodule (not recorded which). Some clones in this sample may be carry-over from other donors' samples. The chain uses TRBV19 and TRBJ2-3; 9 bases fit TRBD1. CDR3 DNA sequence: TGTGCCATCTCCGGGACAGGGTACACTGATACGCAGTATTTT. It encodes CAISGTGYTDTQYF.